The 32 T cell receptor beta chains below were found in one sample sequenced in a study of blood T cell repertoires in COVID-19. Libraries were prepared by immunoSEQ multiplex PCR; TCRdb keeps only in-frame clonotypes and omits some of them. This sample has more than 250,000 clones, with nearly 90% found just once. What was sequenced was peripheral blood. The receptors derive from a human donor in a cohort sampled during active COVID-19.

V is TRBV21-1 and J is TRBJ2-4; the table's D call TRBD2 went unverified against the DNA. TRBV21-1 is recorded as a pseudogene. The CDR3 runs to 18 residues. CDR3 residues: CARRKDGRDLLAKNIQYF. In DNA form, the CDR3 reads TGTGCCAGGAGAAAGGACGGGCGGGACTTGCTAGCCAAAAACATTCAGTACTTC.

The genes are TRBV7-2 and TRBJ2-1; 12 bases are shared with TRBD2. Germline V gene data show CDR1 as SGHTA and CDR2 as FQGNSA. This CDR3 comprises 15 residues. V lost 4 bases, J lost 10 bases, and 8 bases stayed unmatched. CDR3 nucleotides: TGTGCCAGCAGCTACGGACTAGCGGGGCATTGGGAGCAGTTCTTC. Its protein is CASSYGLAGHWEQFF. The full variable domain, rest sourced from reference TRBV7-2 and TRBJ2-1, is GAGVSQSPSNKVTEKGKDVELRCDPISGHTALYWYRQSLGQGLEFLIYFQGNSAPDKSGLPSDRFSAERTGGSVSTLTIQRTQQEDSAVYLCASSYGLAGHWEQFFGPGTRLTVL.

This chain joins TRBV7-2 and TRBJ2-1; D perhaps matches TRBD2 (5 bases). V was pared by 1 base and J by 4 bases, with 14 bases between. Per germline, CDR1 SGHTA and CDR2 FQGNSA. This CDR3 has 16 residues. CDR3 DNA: TGTGCCAGCAGCTTAGGTCTGGACTTGTTTTACAATGAGCAGTTCTTC. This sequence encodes CASSLGLDLFYNEQFF. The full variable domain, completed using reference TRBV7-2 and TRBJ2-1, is GAGVSQSPSNKVTEKGKDVELRCDPISGHTALYWYRQSLGQGLEFLIYFQGNSAPDKSGLPSDRFSAERTGGSVSTLTIQRTQQEDSAVYLCASSLGLDLFYNEQFFGPGTRLTVL.

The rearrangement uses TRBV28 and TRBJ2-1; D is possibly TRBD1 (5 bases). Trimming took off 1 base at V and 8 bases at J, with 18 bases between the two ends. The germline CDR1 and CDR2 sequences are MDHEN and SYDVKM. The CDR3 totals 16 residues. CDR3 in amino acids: CASSLYSTGPHDEQFF. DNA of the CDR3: TGTGCCAGCAGTTTATACTCCACAGGACCCCACGATGAGCAGTTCTTC.

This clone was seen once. This chain's CDR3 is CAISGTSSGDSYNEQFF. The CDR3 coding sequence is TGTGCCATCAGTGGCACTTCTAGCGGGGATTCCTACAATGAGCAGTTCTTC. The chain combines TRBV10-3 with TRBJ2-1; TRBD2 matches at 9 bases. Germline CDR1 reads ENHRY; CDR2 reads SYGVKD. CDR3 length equals 17 residues. J gave up 1 base and V 4 bases, and 8 bases lay outside the gene matches.

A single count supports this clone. CDR3 sequence reads: CASSTRAVHEQYF. The CDR3 coding sequence is TGTGCCAGCAGTACGAGGGCGGTCCACGAGCAGTACTTC. The chain joins TRBV6-5 to TRBJ2-7; possible D gene TRBD2, 5 bases. V was clipped by 5 bases and J by 5 bases, with 13 bases between them. The CDR3 consists of 13 residues. Per the germline V gene, CDR1 is MNHEY and CDR2 is SVGAGI.

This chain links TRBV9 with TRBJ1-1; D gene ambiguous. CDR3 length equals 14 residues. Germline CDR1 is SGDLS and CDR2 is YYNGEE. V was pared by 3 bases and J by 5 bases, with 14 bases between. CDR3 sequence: CASSAGGGGTEAFF. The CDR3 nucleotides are TGTGCCAGCAGCGCCGGTGGAGGAGGGACTGAAGCTTTCTTT.

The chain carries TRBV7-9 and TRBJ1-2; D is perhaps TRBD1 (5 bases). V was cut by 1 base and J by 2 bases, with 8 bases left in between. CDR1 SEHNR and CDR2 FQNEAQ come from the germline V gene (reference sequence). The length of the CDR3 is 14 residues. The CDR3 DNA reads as TGTGCCAGCAGCTTAGAGACAGAGAACTATGGCTACACCTTC. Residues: CASSLETENYGYTF.

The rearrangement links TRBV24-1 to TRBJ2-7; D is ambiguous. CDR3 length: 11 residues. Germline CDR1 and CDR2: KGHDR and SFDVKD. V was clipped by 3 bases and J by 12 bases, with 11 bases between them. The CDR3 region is CATSDTFIRYF. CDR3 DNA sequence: TGTGCCACCAGTGATACCTTTATTAGGTACTTC.

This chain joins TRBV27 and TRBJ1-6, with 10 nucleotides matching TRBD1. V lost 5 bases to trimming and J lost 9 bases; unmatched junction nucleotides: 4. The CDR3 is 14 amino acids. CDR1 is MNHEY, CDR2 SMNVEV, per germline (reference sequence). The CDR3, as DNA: TGTGCCAGCAGTCGGGACAGGGGACGTTCACCCCTCCACTTT. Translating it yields CASSRDRGRSPLHF.

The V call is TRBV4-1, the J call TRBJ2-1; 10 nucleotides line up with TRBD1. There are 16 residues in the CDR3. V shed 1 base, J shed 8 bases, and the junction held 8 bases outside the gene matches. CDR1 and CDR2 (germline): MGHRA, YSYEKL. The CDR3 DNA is TGCGCCAGCAGCCAAGGACAGGGGGCGAATGTGGATGAGCAGTTCTTC. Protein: CASSQGQGANVDEQFF.

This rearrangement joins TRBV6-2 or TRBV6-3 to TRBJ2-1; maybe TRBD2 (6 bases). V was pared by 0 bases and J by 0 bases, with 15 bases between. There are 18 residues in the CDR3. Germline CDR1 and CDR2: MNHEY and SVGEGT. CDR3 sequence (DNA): TGTGCCAGCAGTTACTCGAAACTTCGGGAGTCCTCCTACAATGAGCAGTTCTTC. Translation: CASSYSKLRESSYNEQFF.

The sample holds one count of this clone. The CDR3 loop reads CASSLAREGQPQHF. Written as DNA, the CDR3 is TGTGCCAGCAGCTTAGCGCGGGAGGGTCAGCCCCAGCATTTT. The chain links TRBV7-2 to TRBJ1-5; no clear D. The germline gives CDR1 SGHTA, CDR2 FQGNSA. The V end lost 0 bases, the J end lost 6 bases, and 9 bases lay between the germline ends. The CDR3 loop spans 14 amino acids.

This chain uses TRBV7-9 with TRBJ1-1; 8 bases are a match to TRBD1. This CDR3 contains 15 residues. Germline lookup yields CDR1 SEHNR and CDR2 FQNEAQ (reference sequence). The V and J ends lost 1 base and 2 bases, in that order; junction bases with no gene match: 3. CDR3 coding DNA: TGTGCCAGCAGCTTAGGAGGGACAGGAAACACTGAAGCTTTCTTT. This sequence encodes CASSLGGTGNTEAFF.

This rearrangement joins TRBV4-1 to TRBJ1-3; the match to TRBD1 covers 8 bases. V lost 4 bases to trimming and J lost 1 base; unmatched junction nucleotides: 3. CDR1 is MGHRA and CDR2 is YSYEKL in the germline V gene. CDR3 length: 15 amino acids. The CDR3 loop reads CASSPDRASGNTIYF. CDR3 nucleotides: TGCGCCAGCAGCCCGGACAGGGCATCTGGAAACACCATATATTTT.

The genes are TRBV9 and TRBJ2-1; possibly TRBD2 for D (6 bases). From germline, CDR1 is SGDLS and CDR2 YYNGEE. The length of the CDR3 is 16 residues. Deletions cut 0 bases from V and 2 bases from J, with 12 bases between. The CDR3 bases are TGTGCCAGCAGCGTAGAGGATAGCGGAGCCTACAATGAGCAGTTCTTC. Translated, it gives CASSVEDSGAYNEQFF.

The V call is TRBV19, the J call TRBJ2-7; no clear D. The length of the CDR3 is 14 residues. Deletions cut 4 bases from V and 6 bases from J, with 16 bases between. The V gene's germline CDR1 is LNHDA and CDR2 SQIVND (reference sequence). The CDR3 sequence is CASSKDQVRPEQYF. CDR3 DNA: TGTGCCAGTAGTAAGGATCAGGTTCGCCCCGAGCAGTACTTC.

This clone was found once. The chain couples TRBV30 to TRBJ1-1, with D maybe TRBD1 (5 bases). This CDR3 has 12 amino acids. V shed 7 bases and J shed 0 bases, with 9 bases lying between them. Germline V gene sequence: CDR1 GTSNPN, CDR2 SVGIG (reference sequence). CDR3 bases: TGTGCCTCACAGGATATGAACACTGAAGCTTTCTTT. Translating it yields CASQDMNTEAFF. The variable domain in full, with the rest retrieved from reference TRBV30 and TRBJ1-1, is SQTIHQWPATLVQPVGSPLSLECTVEGTSNPNLYWYRQAAGRGLQLLFYSVGIGQISSEVPQNLSASRPQDRQFILSSKKLLLSDSGFYLCASQDMNTEAFFGQGTRLTVV.

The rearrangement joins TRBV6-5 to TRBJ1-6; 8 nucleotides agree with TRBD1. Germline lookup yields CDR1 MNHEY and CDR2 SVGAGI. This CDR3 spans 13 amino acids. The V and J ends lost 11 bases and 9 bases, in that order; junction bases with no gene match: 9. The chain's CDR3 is CACPGQGPSPLHF. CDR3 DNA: TGTGCCTGCCCAGGACAGGGACCTTCACCCCTCCACTTT.

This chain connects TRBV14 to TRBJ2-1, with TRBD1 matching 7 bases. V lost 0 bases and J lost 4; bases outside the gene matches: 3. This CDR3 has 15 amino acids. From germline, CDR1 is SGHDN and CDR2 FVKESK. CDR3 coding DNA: TGTGCCAGCAGCCAAGATTCAGGGGGATACAATGAGCAGTTCTTC. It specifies CASSQDSGGYNEQFF.

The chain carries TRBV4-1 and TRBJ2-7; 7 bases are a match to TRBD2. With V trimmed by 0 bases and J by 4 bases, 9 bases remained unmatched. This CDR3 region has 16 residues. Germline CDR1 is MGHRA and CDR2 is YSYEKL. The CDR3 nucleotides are TGCGCCAGCAGCCAAGAGATTCGGGGGGAAGTATACGAGCAGTACTTC. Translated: CASSQEIRGEVYEQYF.

CDR3 in amino acids: CASSSRPEMNTEAFF. The DNA for the CDR3 is TGTGCCAGCAGTTCTCGTCCAGAAATGAACACTGAAGCTTTCTTT. The rearrangement uses TRBV6-5 and TRBJ1-1; D ambiguous. CDR1 and CDR2 (germline): MNHEY, SVGAGI. The CDR3 has 15 residues. V was trimmed by 4 bases and J by 0 bases, leaving 12 bases between them.

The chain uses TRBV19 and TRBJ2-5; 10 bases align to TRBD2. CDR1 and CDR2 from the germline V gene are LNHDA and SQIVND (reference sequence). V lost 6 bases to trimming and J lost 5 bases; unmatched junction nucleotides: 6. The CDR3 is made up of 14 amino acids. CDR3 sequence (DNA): TGTGCCAGTAGGTTGGGACTAGCGAGTGAGACCCAGTACTTC. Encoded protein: CASRLGLASETQYF.

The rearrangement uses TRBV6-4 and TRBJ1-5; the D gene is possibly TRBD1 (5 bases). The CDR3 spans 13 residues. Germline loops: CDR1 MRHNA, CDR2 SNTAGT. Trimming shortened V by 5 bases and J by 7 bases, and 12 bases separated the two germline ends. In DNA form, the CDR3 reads TGTGCCAGCAGTCCGACAGACGCACAGCCCCAGCATTTT. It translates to CASSPTDAQPQHF.

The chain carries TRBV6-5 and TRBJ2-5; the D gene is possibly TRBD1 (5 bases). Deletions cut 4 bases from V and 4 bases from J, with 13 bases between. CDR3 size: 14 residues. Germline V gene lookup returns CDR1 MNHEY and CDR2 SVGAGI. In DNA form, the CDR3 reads TGTGCCAGCAGTTGGGTAGAAGGGGCAGAGACCCAGTACTTC. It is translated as CASSWVEGAETQYF.

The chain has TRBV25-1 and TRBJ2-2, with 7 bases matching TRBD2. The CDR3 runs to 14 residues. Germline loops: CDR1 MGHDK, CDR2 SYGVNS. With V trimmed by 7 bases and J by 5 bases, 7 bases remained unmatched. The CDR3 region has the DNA TGTGCCAGCATGAACTTTAGCGGGACCGGGGAGCTGTTTTTT. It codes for CASMNFSGTGELFF.

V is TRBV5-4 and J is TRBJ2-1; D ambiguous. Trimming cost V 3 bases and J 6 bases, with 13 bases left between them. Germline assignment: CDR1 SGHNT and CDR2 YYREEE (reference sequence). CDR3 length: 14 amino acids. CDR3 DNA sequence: TGTGCCAGCAGCTCCGGTTCTAGGCCCAATGAGCAGTTCTTC. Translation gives CASSSGSRPNEQFF. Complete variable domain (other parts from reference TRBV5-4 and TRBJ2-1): ETGVTQSPTHLIKTRGQQVTLRCSSQSGHNTVSWYQQALGQGPQFIFQYYREEENGRGNFPPRFSGLQFPNYSSELNVNALELDDSALYLCASSSGSRPNEQFFGPGTRLTVL.

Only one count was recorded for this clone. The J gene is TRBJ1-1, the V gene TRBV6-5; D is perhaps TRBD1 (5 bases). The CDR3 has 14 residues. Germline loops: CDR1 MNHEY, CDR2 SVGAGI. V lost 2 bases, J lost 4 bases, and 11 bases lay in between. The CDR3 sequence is CASSYDSRITEAFF. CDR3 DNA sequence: TGTGCCAGCAGTTACGACAGTCGTATCACTGAAGCTTTCTTT.

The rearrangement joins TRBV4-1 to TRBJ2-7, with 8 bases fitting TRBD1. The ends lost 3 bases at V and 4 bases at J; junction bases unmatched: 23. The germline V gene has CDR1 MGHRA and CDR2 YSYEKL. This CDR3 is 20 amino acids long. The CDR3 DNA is TGCGCCAGCAGCCAGCATCAGTTACCTGGCCTCCGGACAGGGAAATACGAGCAGTACTTC. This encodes CASSQHQLPGLRTGKYEQYF.

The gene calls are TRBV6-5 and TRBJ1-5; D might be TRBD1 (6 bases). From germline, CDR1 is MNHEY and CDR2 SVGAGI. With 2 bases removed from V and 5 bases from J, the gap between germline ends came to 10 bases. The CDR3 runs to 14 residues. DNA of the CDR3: TGTGCCAGCAGTTACATGGGGGCCGATCAGCCCCAGCATTTT. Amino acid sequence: CASSYMGADQPQHF.

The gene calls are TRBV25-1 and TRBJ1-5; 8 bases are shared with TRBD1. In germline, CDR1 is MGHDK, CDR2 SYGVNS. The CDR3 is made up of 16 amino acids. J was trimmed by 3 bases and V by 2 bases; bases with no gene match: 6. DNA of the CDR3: TGTGCCAGCAGTGAAATTGGCAGGGGGCACAATCAGCCCCAGCATTTT. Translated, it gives CASSEIGRGHNQPQHF.

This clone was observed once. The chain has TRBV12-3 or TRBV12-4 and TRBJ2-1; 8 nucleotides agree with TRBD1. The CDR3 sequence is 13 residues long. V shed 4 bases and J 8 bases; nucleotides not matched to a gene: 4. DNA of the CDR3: TGTGCCAGCAGTTACGACAGGGGACATGAGCAGTTCTTC. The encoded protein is CASSYDRGHEQFF.